Shown below are 5 T cell receptor beta chains from a single sample sequenced in a study of graft-versus-host responses after intestinal transplantation. Repertoires were generated with immunoSEQ multiplex PCR, while TCRdb's copy carries only in-frame clones and drops some. The sample has roughly 14,000 clones, roughly 86% seen once; the top ten hold 6% to 8.5%. The sequenced sample was bone marrow, obtained 120 to 130 days after intestinal transplantation. The receptor source for this set is a human patient who received an intestinal transplant, so some T cells may come from the graft donor.

This chain uses TRBV19 with TRBJ1-2, with 8 bases that match TRBD1. Germline CDR1 LNHDA, CDR2 SQIVND (reference sequence). There are 14 residues in the CDR3. The ends lost 4 bases at V and 6 bases at J; junction bases unmatched: 7. The CDR3 sequence is CASSSRAGGDGYTF. In DNA form, the CDR3 reads TGTGCCAGTAGTAGTAGGGCAGGGGGCGATGGCTACACCTTC.

This clone occurred a few times. The CDR3 loop reads CASSLSIVGGSYGYTF. Written as DNA, the CDR3 is TGTGCCAGCAGTTTATCGATCGTGGGGGGATCCTATGGCTACACCTTC. The chain joins TRBV27 to TRBJ1-2, with D perhaps TRBD1 (5 bases). V was trimmed by 0 bases and J by 4 bases, leaving 15 bases between them. The CDR3 runs to 16 residues. The V gene's germline CDR1 is MNHEY and CDR2 SMNVEV (reference sequence).

About this clone itself: Sequence at one end of the junction differs from germline and may be a read error. The chain is built from TRBV6-4 and TRBJ2-3; D might be TRBD2 (5 bases). CDR3 length: 16 amino acids. The germline V gene encodes CDR1 MRHNA and CDR2 SNTAGT. CDR3 nucleotide sequence: TGTGCCAGCAGCGACTATTTAGTCAACACTGCAGATACGCAGTATTTT. Amino acids: CASSDYLVNTADTQYF.

This sequence joins TRBV27 and TRBJ1-1, with no clear D. Between the trimmed V and J ends, which lost 2 bases and 1 base, there was a span of 2 bases. Germline V gene data show CDR1 as MNHEY and CDR2 as SMNVEV (reference sequence). CDR3 length: 12 amino acids. CDR3 sequence (DNA): TGTGCCAGCAGTTTACAGAACACTGAAGCTTTCTTT. Translated: CASSLQNTEAFF.

The chain employs TRBV5-1 and TRBJ1-2; the D is unclear. The V end lost 0 bases, the J end lost 0 bases, and 9 bases lay between the germline ends. Germline V gene sequence: CDR1 SGHRS, CDR2 YFSETQ. The CDR3 is 15 amino acids. CDR3 nucleotide sequence: TGCGCCAGCAGCTTGGGGGCCGGGGCTAACTATGGCTACACCTTC. It encodes CASSLGAGANYGYTF.